What follows is one T cell receptor beta chain and its context. Its antigen is unidentified. The sample is drawn from a study of cytomegalovirus exposure and HLA in healthy donors. General study results and limits: Follow-up analysis found HLA locus-dependent TCR association rates, highest for DRB1 and lowest for HLA-C.

With 60 Vbeta and 13 Jbeta primers, the PCR was carried out. Libraries were prepared by immunoSEQ multiplex PCR; TCRdb keeps only in-frame clonotypes and omits some of them. The data show 160,000 or so clones, 80% seen once. This CDR3 has 14 residues. The V gene end was trimmed by 1 base and the J gene end by 8 bases; junction bases not matched to a gene: 7. Germline CDR1 is SGDLS and CDR2 is YYNGEE. The sequence came from a young man in good health and CMV-seronegative. The sample was PBMCs. The chain carries TRBV9 and TRBJ1-2; 8 bases are a match to TRBD1. CDR3 region: CASSVSTGGWGYTF. The CDR3 DNA follows: TGTGCCAGCAGCGTATCTACAGGGGGATGGGGCTACACCTTC.